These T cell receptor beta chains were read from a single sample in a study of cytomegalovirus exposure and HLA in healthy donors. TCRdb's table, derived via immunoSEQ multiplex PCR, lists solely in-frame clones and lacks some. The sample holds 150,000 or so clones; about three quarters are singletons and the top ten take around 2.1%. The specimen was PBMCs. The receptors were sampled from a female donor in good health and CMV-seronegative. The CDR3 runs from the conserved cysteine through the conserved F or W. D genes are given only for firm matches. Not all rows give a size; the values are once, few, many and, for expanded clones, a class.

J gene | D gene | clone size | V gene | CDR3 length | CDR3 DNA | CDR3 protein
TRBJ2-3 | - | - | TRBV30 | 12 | TGTGCCTGGTCCCCAGATACAGATACGCAGTATTTT | CAWSPDTDTQYF
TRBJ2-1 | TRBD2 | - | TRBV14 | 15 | TGTGCCAGTCGTAATAGCGGGAGCTCCTACAATGAGCAGTTCTTC | CASRNSGSSYNEQFF
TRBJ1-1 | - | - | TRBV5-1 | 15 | TGCGCCAGCAGCTTGCTCGGACTGAGGAACACTGAAGCTTTCTTT | CASSLLGLRNTEAFF
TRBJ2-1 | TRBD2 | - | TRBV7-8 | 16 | TGTGCCAGCAATCCGGATAGCGGGGGGATCGACAATGAGCAGTTCTTC | CASNPDSGGIDNEQFF
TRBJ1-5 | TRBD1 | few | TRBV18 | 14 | TGTGCCAGCTCACCTACAGGGGGCCATCAGCCCCAGCATTTT | CASSPTGGHQPQHF
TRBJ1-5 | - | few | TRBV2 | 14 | TGTGCCAGCAGCCCCCTAGCGTACAATCAGCCCCAGCATTTT | CASSPLAYNQPQHF
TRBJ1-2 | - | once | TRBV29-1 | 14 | TGCAGCGCCGAACAGGGTAAGGAAGGCTATGGCTACACCTTC | CSAEQGKEGYGYTF
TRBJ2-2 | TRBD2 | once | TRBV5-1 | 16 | TGCGCCAGCAGCTTAGGACTAGCCGTCGGCACCGGGGAGCTGTTTTTT | CASSLGLAVGTGELFF
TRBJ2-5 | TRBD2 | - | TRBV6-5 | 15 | TGTGCCACCACCAAAGCGGGGGCTGGTGGGGAGACCCAGTACTTC | CATTKAGAGGETQYF
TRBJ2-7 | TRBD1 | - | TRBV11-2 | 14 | TGTGCCAGCAGCCCAGGGACAGGGGCATCAAGAAGATACTTC | CASSPGTGASRRYF
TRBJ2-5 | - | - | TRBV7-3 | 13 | TGTGCCAGCAGCTCGGGACTCCAAGAGACCCAGTACTTC | CASSSGLQETQYF